Included here is one TCR beta chain sequence, with context. Antigen specificity is unknown. Eight separate reactions for every sample produced the cDNA. UMIs that had a 6-nucleotide sample barcode were put in using template switching. TCRdb re-called the 5' RACE reads, yielding one record per CDR3 amino acid sequence without DNA. This sample's table has 350,000 to 400,000 distinct CDR3 sequences. This entry belongs to a study of monozygotic twins with inflammatory bowel disease. Study-wide findings and caveats: It was in IBD patients that TCRbeta diversity (inverse Simpson) was lower than in healthy co-twins.

Germline assignment: CDR1 SGDLS and CDR2 YYNGEE. The CDR3 is made up of 15 amino acids. The chain combines TRBV9 with TRBJ2-5; checking the TCRdb D call of TRBD1 is not possible without DNA. The clonotype originates from a human donor with ulcerative colitis or Crohn's disease, or a healthy co-twin of an affected twin (not recorded which). Input material: blood. The CDR3 spells CASSVVGGGRETQYF.